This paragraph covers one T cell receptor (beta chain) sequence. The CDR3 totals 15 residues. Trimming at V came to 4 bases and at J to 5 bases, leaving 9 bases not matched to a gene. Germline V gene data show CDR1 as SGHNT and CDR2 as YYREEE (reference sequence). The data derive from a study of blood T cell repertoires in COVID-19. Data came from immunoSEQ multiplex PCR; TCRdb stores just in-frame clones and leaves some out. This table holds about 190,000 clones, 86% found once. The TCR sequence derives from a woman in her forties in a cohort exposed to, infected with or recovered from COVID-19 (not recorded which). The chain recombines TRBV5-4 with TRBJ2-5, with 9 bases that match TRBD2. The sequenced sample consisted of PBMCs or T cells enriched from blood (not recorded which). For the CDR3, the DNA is TGTGCCAGCAGCCCCAATCTAGCGGGGTCTGAGACCCAGTACTTC. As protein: CASSPNLAGSETQYF.